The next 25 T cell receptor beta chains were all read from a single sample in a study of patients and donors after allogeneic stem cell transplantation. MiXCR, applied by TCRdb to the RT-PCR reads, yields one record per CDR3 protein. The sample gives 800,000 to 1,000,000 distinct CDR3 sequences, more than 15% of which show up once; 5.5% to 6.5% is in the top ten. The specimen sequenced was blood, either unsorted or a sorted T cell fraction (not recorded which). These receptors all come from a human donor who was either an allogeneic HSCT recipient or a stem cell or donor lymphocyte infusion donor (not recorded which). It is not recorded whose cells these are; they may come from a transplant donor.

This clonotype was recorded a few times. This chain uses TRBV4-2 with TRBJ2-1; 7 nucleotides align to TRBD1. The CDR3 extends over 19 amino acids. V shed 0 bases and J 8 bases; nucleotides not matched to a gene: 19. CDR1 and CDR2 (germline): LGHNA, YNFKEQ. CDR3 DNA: TGTGCCAGCAGCCAAGAGCCAAAGAGGGGGCTGGGAGAGGGTTATGAGCAGTTCTTC. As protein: CASSQEPKRGLGEGYEQFF.

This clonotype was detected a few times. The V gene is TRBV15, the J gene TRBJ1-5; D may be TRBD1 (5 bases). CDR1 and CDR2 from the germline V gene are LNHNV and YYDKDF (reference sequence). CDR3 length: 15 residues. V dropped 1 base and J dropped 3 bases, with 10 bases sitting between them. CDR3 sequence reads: CATSRVTGYNQPQHF. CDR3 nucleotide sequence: TGTGCCACCAGCAGAGTCACAGGCTACAATCAGCCCCAGCATTTT.

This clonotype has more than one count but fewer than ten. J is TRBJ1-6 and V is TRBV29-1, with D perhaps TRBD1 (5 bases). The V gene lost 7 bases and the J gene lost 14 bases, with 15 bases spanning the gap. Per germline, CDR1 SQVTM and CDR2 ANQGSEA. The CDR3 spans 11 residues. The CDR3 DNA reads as TGCAGCGCCCAGCTCCGGGGGTCCCTCCACTTT. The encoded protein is CSAQLRGSLHF.

Written as DNA, the CDR3 is TGCGCCAGCAGCCAAGATTGGGGGGAGGGAGGCTACACCTTC. This translates into CASSQDWGEGGYTF. J is TRBJ1-2 and V is TRBV4-3, with D possibly being TRBD1 (5 bases). Trimming stripped 0 bases from V and 8 bases from J, with 13 bases between. This CDR3 contains 14 residues. Germline lookup yields CDR1 LGHNA and CDR2 YSLEER.

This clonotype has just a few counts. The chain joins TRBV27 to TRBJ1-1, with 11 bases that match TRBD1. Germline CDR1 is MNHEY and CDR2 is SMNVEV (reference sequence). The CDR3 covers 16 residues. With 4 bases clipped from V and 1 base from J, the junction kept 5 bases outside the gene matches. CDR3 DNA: TGTGCCAGCAGTTCCTGGACAGGGGGCGCGAACACTGAAGCTTTCTTT. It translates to CASSSWTGGANTEAFF.

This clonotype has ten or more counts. CDR3 region: CASSQLRTGVYEQYF. CDR3 DNA: TGTGCCAGCAGCCAACTACGGACAGGGGTCTACGAGCAGTACTTC. The chain is built from TRBV4-2 and TRBJ2-7; TRBD1 matches 9 bases. V was clipped by 2 bases and J by 3 bases; unmatched bases: 5. This CDR3 comprises 15 residues. CDR1 is LGHNA, CDR2 YNFKEQ, per germline.

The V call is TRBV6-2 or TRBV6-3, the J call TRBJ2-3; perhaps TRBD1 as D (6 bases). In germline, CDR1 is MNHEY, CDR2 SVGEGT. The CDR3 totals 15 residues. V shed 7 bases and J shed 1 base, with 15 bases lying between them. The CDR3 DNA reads TGTGCCAGCATCAGGGCAGGGGCTGGCACAGATACGCAGTATTTT. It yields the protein CASIRAGAGTDTQYF.

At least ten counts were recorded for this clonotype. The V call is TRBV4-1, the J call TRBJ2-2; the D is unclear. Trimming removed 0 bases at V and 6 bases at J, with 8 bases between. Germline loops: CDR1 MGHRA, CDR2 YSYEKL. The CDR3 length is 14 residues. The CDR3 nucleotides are TGCGCCAGCAGCCAAGATCTGGCTTCCGGGGAGCTGTTTTTT. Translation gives CASSQDLASGELFF.

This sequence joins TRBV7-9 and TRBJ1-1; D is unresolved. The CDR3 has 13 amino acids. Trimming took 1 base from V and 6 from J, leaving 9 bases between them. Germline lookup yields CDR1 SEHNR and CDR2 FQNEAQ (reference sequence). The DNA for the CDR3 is TGTGCCAGCAGCTTAGGAAAGTTCGCTGAAGCTTTCTTT. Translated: CASSLGKFAEAFF. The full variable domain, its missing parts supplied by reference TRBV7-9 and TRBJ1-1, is DTGVSQNPRHKITKRGQNVTFRCDPISEHNRLYWYRQTLGQGPEFLTYFQNEAQLEKSRLLSDRFSAERPKGSFSTLEIQRTEQGDSAMYLCASSLGKFAEAFFGQGTRLTVV.

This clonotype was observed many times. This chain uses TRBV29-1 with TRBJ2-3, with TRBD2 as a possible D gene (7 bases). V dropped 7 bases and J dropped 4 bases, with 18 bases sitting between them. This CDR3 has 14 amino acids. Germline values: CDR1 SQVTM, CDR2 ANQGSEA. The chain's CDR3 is CSASAGAGADTQYF. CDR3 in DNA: TGCAGCGCCTCCGCGGGGGCGGGGGCAGATACGCAGTATTTT.

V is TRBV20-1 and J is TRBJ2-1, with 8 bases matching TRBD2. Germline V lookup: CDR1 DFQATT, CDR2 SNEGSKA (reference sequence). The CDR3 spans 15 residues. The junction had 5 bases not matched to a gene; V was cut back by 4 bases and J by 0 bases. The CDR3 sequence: CSATSSGSSYNEQFF. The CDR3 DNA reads TGCAGTGCTACTTCGAGCGGGAGCTCCTACAATGAGCAGTTCTTC.

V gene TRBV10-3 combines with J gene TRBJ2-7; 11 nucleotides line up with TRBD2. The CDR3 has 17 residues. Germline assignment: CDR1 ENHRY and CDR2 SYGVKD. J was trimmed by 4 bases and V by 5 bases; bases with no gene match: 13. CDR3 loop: CAISKWGLAEPLYEQYF. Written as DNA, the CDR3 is TGTGCCATCAGTAAATGGGGACTAGCGGAGCCTCTTTACGAGCAGTACTTC.

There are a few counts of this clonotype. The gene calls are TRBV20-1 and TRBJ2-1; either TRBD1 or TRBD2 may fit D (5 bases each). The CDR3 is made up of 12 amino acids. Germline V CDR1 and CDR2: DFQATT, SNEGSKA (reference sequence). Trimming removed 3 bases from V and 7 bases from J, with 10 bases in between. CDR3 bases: TGCAGTGCTAGCGGGACCGCTAATGAGCAGTTCTTC. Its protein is CSASGTANEQFF.

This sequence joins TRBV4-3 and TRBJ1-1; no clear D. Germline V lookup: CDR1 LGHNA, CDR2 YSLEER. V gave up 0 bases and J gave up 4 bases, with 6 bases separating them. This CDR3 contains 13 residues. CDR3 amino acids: CASSQDQLTEAFF. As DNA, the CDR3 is TGCGCCAGCAGCCAAGATCAGCTCACTGAAGCTTTCTTT.

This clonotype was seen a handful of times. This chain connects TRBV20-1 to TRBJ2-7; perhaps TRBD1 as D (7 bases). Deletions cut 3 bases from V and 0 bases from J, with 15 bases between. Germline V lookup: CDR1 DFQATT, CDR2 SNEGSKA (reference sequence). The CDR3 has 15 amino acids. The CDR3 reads CSASPGQGGSYEQYF. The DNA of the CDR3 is TGCAGTGCTAGCCCCGGGCAGGGGGGCTCCTACGAGCAGTACTTC.

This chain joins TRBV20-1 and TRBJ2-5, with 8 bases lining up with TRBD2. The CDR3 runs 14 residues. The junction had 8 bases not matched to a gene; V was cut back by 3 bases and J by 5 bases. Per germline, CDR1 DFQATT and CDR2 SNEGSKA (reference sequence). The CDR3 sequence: CSASLGLGVETQYF. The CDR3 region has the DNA TGCAGTGCTAGTTTGGGACTAGGTGTGGAGACCCAGTACTTC.

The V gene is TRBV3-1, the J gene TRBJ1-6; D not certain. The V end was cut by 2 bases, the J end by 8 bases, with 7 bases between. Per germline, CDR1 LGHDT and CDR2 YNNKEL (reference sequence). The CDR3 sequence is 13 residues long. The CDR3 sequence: CASSQSTDSPLHF. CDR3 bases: TGTGCCAGCAGCCAATCGACGGATTCACCCCTCCACTTT.

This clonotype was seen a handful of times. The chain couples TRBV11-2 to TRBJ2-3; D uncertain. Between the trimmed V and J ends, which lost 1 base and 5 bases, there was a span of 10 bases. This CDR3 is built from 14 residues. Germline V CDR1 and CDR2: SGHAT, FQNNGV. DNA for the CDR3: TGTGCCAGCAGCTTAGGAAGGGTGGAAGATACGCAGTATTTT. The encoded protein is CASSLGRVEDTQYF. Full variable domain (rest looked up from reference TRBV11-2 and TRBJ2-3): EAGVAQSPRYKIIEKRQSVAFWCNPISGHATLYWYQQILGQGPKLLIQFQNNGVVDDSQLPKDRFSAERLKGVDSTLKIQPAKLEDSAVYLCASSLGRVEDTQYFGPGTRLTVL.

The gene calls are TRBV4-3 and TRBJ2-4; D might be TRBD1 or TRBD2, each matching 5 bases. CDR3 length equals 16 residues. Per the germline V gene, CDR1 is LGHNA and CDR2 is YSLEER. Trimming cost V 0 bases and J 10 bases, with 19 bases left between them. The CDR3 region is CASSQDPGPSDGIQYF. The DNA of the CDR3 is TGCGCCAGCAGCCAAGACCCGGGGCCCAGCGATGGGATTCAGTACTTC.

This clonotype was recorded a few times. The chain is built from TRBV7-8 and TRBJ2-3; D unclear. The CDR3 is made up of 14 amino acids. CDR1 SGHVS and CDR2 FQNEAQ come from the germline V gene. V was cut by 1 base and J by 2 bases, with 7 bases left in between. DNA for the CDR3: TGTGCCAGCAGCTTAGACGCGAACACAGATACGCAGTATTTT. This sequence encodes CASSLDANTDTQYF.

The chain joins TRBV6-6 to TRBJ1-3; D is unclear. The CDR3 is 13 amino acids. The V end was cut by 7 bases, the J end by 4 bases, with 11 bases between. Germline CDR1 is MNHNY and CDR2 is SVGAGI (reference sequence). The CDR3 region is CASNGGNGNTIYF. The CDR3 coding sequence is TGTGCCAGCAATGGAGGGAACGGAAACACCATATATTTT.

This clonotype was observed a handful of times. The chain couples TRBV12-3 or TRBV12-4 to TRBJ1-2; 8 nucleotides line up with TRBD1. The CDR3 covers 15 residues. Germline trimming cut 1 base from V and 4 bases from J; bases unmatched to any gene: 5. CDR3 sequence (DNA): TGTGCCAGCAGTTTAGTGTTCAGGGGGCTCTATGGCTACACCTTC. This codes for CASSLVFRGLYGYTF.

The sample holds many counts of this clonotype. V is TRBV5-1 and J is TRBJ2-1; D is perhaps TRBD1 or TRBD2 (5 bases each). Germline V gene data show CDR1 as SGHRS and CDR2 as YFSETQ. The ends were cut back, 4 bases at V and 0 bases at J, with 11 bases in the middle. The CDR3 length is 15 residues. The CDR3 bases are TGCGCCAGCAGCCTGCGAGGGACCTCCTACAATGAGCAGTTCTTC. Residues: CASSLRGTSYNEQFF. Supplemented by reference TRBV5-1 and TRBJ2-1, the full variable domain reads KAGVTQTPRYLIKTRGQQVTLSCSPISGHRSVSWYQQTPGQGLQFLFEYFSETQRNKGNFPGRFSGRQFSNSRSEMNVSTLELGDSALYLCASSLRGTSYNEQFFGPGTRLTVL.

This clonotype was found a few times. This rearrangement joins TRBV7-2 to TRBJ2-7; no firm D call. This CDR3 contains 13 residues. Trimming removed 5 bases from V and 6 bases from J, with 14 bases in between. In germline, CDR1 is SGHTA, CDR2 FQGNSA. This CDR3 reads CASSSRERSEQYF. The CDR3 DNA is TGTGCCAGCAGCAGTAGAGAACGCTCCGAGCAGTACTTC.

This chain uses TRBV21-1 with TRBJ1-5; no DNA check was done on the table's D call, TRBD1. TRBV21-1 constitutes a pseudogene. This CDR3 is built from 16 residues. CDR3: CASSHPRGVGDQPQHF. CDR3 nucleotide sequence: TGTGCCAGCAGCCATCCCAGGGGGGTGGGGGATCAGCCCCAGCATTTT.